In this sample, the clone carrying this T cell receptor beta chain turned up many times. Its antigen is unidentified. This entry is derived from a study of human T cells and chemical hapten exposure. Study at large: Diphenylcyclopropenone doses were given weekly to the scalps of patients across the approximately 22-week study. Minor pooled library volume differences mainly drove per-sample TCR yield variation.

TCRdb re-called the RACE reads with MiXCR, one entry per CDR3 protein. The data hold approximately 400,000 distinct CDR3 sequences, with more than 4.5% observed a single time. Regarding the study as a whole: TCRs above 1 in 1000 frequency stayed constant with DPC sensitization. Controls had significantly fewer large CDR3 similarity clusters than were formed by expanded TCRs.

The time point is: patch test 1, 2 weeks after DPC sensitization. As to treatment: therapeutic diphenylcyclopropenone sensitization with weekly scalp DPC. Trimming removed 2 bases from V and 7 bases from J, with 9 bases in between. Germline V gives CDR1 MNHNY, CDR2 SVGAGI (reference sequence). This CDR3 has 12 residues. The receptor's source is a woman aged 45 to 65 with alopecia areata. Some clones in this sample may be carry-over from other donors' samples. The material sequenced was whole blood, taken in connection with sensitization to the hapten diphenylcyclopropenone (DPC). The chain combines TRBV6-6 with TRBJ2-7, with D possibly TRBD2 on 5 matching bases. The chain's CDR3 is CASSYREREQYF. The CDR3 nucleotides are TGTGCCAGCAGTTACAGGGAGCGGGAGCAGTACTTC.